The entry that follows covers one T cell receptor (beta chain) sequence. What it recognizes is unknown. One junction end disagrees with the germline gene, perhaps due to a read error. TCRdb reanalysed the reads using MiXCR and keeps one entry per CDR3 protein. The sample contains approximately 260,000 distinct CDR3 sequences, 22% of which appear only once. Germline CDR1 reads MGHRA; CDR2 reads YSYEKL. This CDR3 comprises 15 residues. The data stem from a study of T cell repertoires in cytomegalovirus infection. Overall study: CMV infection together with matching HLA type was indicated by public TCR beta signatures. The study, taken as a whole, reports: Carriage of CMV together with the relevant HLA was identifiable through cumulative public TCR beta family frequency.

The material was cultured PBMCs, obtained from culture after CMV antigen stimulation. The chain joins TRBV4-1 to TRBJ1-6, with D maybe TRBD1 (5 bases). The sequence was collected from a human donor in good health (CMV status not recorded). Some clones in this sample may be carry-over from other donors' samples. CDR3 in DNA: TGCGCCCGCAGCCAAGACTTCCCAGGGCCTTCACCCCTCCACTTT. Its translation: CARSQDFPGPSPLHF.